One and the same sample provided the 6 T cell receptor beta chains below, sequenced in a study of shared clonotypes between healthy human individuals (TCRdb year 2020). CD8 naive samples were CD45RO-negative cells positively selected for CCR7, giving a CD45RA+CCR7+ population that excluded TemRA cells. Receptor amplification or capture employed the immunoSEQ multiplex PCR assay. This immuneACCESS table, as held by TCRdb, lists in-frame sequences with V and J called but not all clones. Of the missing ones, under half trace to an unresolved V gene in checked studies; the others have no known cause. The sample includes millions of clones, with approximately 94% observed a single time. Around 1.1% of the sample belongs to the ten largest clones. Sequenced input: naive CD8+ T cells sorted from blood. The cell subset or site label of this sample denotes: CD45RA+CCR7+. These receptors came from a man aged 18 to 30 in good health.

The chain couples TRBV2 to TRBJ1-5, with D tentatively TRBD1 (6 bases). Between the trimmed V and J ends, which lost 6 bases and 6 bases, there was a span of 15 bases. The CDR3 consists of 14 residues. Germline CDR1 and CDR2: SNHLY and FYNNEI. CDR3 in DNA: TGTGCCAGCAGGAAACCACAGGGAAGTCAGCCCCAGCATTTT. Translating it yields CASRKPQGSQPQHF.

The CDR3 DNA is TGTGCCAGCAGCCCCGGATGGGGGCAAGAGACCCAGTACTTC. Its translation is CASSPGWGQETQYF. This rearrangement joins TRBV11-1 to TRBJ2-5; D may be TRBD1 or TRBD2 (5 bases each). Germline V gene data show CDR1 as SGHAT and CDR2 as FQDESV (reference sequence). V gave up 5 bases and J gave up 2 bases, with 12 bases separating them. This CDR3 spans 14 amino acids.

The V gene is TRBV4-1, the J gene TRBJ2-7; 7 bases map to TRBD1. V shed 5 bases and J 5 bases; nucleotides not matched to a gene: 12. Germline CDR1 and CDR2: MGHRA and YSYEKL. The CDR3 is made up of 15 amino acids. The CDR3 nucleotides are TGCGCCAGCAGCGCCCGACAGGGATCTCTAAACGAGCAGTACTTC. It codes for CASSARQGSLNEQYF.

The V gene is TRBV14, the J gene TRBJ2-2; D not certain. The CDR3 sequence is 13 residues long. V dropped 0 bases and J dropped 5 bases, with 4 bases sitting between them. CDR1 is SGHDN and CDR2 is FVKESK in the germline V gene. CDR3 region: CASSQDVTGELFF. In nucleotides, the CDR3 is TGTGCCAGCAGCCAAGATGTGACCGGGGAGCTGTTTTTT.

The chain couples TRBV11-2 to TRBJ2-7; 11 bases map to TRBD2. Trimming at V came to 5 bases and at J to 3 bases, leaving 3 bases not matched to a gene. From germline, CDR1 is SGHAT and CDR2 FQNNGV. CDR3 length equals 14 residues. The chain's CDR3 is CASSLTSGNYEQYF. The CDR3 DNA follows: TGTGCCAGCAGCCTGACTAGCGGGAACTACGAGCAGTACTTC.

In this sample, this clone turned up a few times. Different DNA sequences within this sample yield the same CDR3. The genes are TRBV28 and TRBJ2-2; weak D call: TRBD1 (5 bases). Germline assignment: CDR1 MDHEN and CDR2 SYDVKM. The CDR3 contains 14 residues. The V end was cut by 2 bases, the J end by 3 bases, with 7 bases between. The DNA for the CDR3 is TGTGCCAGCAGTTTACAGGGTGACACCGGGGAGCTGTTTTTT. Translation: CASSLQGDTGELFF.